The rows below give T cell receptor beta chains drawn from one sample of a study of shared clonotypes between healthy human individuals. Assay used: immunoSEQ multiplex PCR; TCRdb lists only in-frame clones, some missing. The sample lists some 2,500,000 clones, over 85% occurring once. The sample consisted of naive CD4+ T cells from PBMCs. All receptors derive from a young man in good health. Some clones in this sample may be carry-over from other donors' samples. The CDR3 runs from the conserved cysteine through the conserved F or W. A D gene is named only where the DNA matches it firmly. Only part of the rows carry a size: once, few, many, or a class if the clone is expanded.

V gene	clone size	D gene	J gene	CDR3 DNA	CDR3 protein
TRBV9	NA	TRBD2	TRBJ2-5	TGTGCCAGCAGCCCAAGAAACCCCGGGACTAGCGGAGGGACCCAGTACTTC	CASSPRNPGTSGGTQYF
TRBV2	NA	TRBD1	TRBJ1-5	TGTGCCAGCCTGGGGACAGGGGGCCTTCAGCCCCAGCATTTT	CASLGTGGLQPQHF
TRBV18	NA	NA	TRBJ1-2	TGTGCCAGCTCACCTCTTGGACAGAACTATGGCTACACCTTC	CASSPLGQNYGYTF
TRBV30	NA	NA	TRBJ1-4	TGTGCCTGGCAGGCTGAGGTACGGGGAAAACTGTTTTTT	CAWQAEVRGKLFF
TRBV5-4	NA	TRBD2	TRBJ2-5	TGTGCCAGCAGCAGGCCCGGGACTAGCGGGGAAGAGACCCAGTACTTC	CASSRPGTSGEETQYF
TRBV19	few	TRBD1	TRBJ1-1	TGTGCCAGTAGTAACGGACAGGGGAACACTGAAGCTTTCTTT	CASSNGQGNTEAFF
TRBV10-3	once	TRBD1	TRBJ2-7	TGTGCCATCACTGCCACGGACAGGGCCTCCTACGAGCAGTACTTC	CAITATDRASYEQYF
TRBV6-5	NA	NA	TRBJ2-1	TGTGCCAGCACTCTAACGGGGGACAATGAGCAGTTCTTC	CASTLTGDNEQFF
TRBV21-1	NA	NA	TRBJ2-1	TGTGCCAGCAGCAAATCGGAGAAAGCGGGAGGTTCCCCACCTGAGCAGTTCTTC	CASSKSEKAGGSPPEQFF
TRBV7-8	NA	NA	TRBJ1-4	TGTGCCAGCAGCCTTGGGGGCGGGGGTGAAAAACTGTTTTTT	CASSLGGGGEKLFF
TRBV5-1	NA	TRBD1	TRBJ1-1	TGCGCCAGCAGCCGCGACAGGGATAGTGACACTGAAGCTTTCTTT	CASSRDRDSDTEAFF
TRBV5-1	NA	TRBD2	TRBJ2-5	TGCGCCAGTACCCTATCCGGGACTAGAGAGGAGACCCAGTACTTC	CASTLSGTREETQYF
TRBV6-4	NA	NA	TRBJ2-3	TGTGCCAGCAGCCTAACAGGGACAGATACGCAGTATTTT	CASSLTGTDTQYF
TRBV5-8	once	NA	TRBJ1-2	TGTGCCAGCAGCTTGGTGGACAGCTATACTAACTATGGCTACACCTTC	CASSLVDSYTNYGYTF
TRBV28	NA	NA	TRBJ2-7	TGTGCCAGCAGTTTACCCGGGGACGTTCCTATTTACGAGCAGTACTTC	CASSLPGDVPIYEQYF
TRBV6-5	NA	NA	TRBJ2-7	TGTGCCAGCAGACTATCCAGGATCTCCTACGAGCAGTACTTC	CASRLSRISYEQYF
TRBV6-4	NA	NA	TRBJ2-1	TGTGCCAGCAGTAGGGGACTTTACAATGAGCAGTTCTTC	CASSRGLYNEQFF
TRBV7-7	NA	NA	TRBJ2-7	TGTGCCAGCAGCTTAGTCTGGCGAGGCAGGGTGCCCTACGAGCAGTACTTC	CASSLVWRGRVPYEQYF
TRBV11-2	NA	NA	TRBJ2-7	TGTGCCAGCAGCCTCTTGAGGGAGGGGGGCTACGAGCAGTACTTC	CASSLLREGGYEQYF
TRBV18	NA	TRBD1	TRBJ1-1	TGTGCCAGCTCCCAGGGGGCCACTGAAGCTTTCTTT	CASSQGATEAFF
TRBV19	NA	NA	TRBJ1-5	TGTGCCAGTAGTATAAGTGTGATTTTCAATCAGCCCCAGCATTTT	CASSISVIFNQPQHF
TRBV19	NA	NA	TRBJ1-5	TGTGCCAGTAGTATGTCGTTTACCCAGCATTTT	CASSMSFTQHF
TRBV6-1	NA	NA	TRBJ2-3	TGTGCCAGCAGTGGCCCGTTTCCTCGGGGAACAGATACGCAGTATTTT	CASSGPFPRGTDTQYF
TRBV28	NA	NA	TRBJ1-2	TGTGCCAGCATCTCACAGGGAGGCATGGGTGGCTACACCTTC	CASISQGGMGGYTF
TRBV5-1	NA	NA	TRBJ2-2	TGCGCCAGCAGCAGAAGCGGAGACGGGGAGCTGTTTTTT	CASSRSGDGELFF
TRBV7-2	NA	NA	TRBJ1-1	TGTGCCAGCAGCGACCAAAGATTTATGGACACTGAAGCTTTCTTT	CASSDQRFMDTEAFF
TRBV4-2	NA	TRBD2	TRBJ2-7	TGTGCCAGCAGCCAAGTGGGACTAGCGGAATACGAGCAGTACTTC	CASSQVGLAEYEQYF
TRBV18	NA	NA	TRBJ2-1	TGTGCCAGCTCACCGCGAGCTGACTCCTACAATGAGCAGTTCTTC	CASSPRADSYNEQFF
TRBV18	NA	TRBD2	TRBJ2-7	TGTGCCAGCTCGGGCGGGACTAGCGGAACAAACGAGCAGTACTTC	CASSGGTSGTNEQYF
TRBV7-2	NA	NA	TRBJ2-7	TGTGCCAGCAGCTTAGCGCCGGTCGGGGAATACGAGCAGTACTTC	CASSLAPVGEYEQYF
TRBV27	NA	NA	TRBJ2-1	TGTGCCAGCAGTTACGGTCGACCCAGTTATTCCTACAATGAGCAGTTCTTC	CASSYGRPSYSYNEQFF
TRBV29-1	NA	NA	TRBJ2-7	TGCAGCGGGAAGGGGGGGAGAGGAGACGAGCAGTACTTC	CSGKGGRGDEQYF